What follows are 12 T cell receptor beta chains derived from one specimen sequenced in a study of T cell changes during pregnancy in multiple sclerosis. Profiling relied on immunoSEQ multiplex PCR, and the TCRdb table lists in-frame clones only, not all of them. The repertoire holds about 40,000 clones, with about 90% as singletons. This material consisted of CD4+ T cells from peripheral blood mononuclear cells, taken in the third trimester of pregnancy. The origin of the receptors is a female donor in good health, enrolled as a control in a pregnancy study.

The genes are TRBV19 and TRBJ2-2; no reliable D call. In germline, CDR1 is LNHDA, CDR2 SQIVND (reference sequence). The CDR3 totals 14 residues. Trimming shortened V by 5 bases and J by 4 bases, and 11 bases separated the two germline ends. In nucleotides, the CDR3 is TGTGCCAGTAGTCCTGACTGGATCACCGGGGAGCTGTTTTTT. Encoded protein: CASSPDWITGELFF.

This clone was observed once. V and J are TRBV15 and TRBJ2-3, with 8 bases identical to TRBD1. This CDR3 is built from 15 residues. Per the germline V gene, CDR1 is LNHNV and CDR2 is YYDKDF (reference sequence). The J segment lost 3 bases and the V segment lost 6 bases, leaving 8 bases of the junction unmatched. CDR3 nucleotide sequence: TGTGCCACCAGTCTCCGGGACAGGAGAACAGATACGCAGTATTTT. This gives the protein CATSLRDRRTDTQYF.

CDR3 bases: TGTGCCAGCTCCCTAGCGGGAGTACCTCCAGATACGCAGTATTTT. Translating it yields CASSLAGVPPDTQYF. This chain connects TRBV7-2 to TRBJ2-3, with 10 bases matching TRBD2. Germline V gene sequence: CDR1 SGHTA, CDR2 FQGNSA. The CDR3 has 15 residues. V was pared by 8 bases and J by 4 bases, with 9 bases of the junction left unmatched.

A word on this clone: At the DNA level, this CDR3 is encoded by other sequences in the same sample as well. This rearrangement joins TRBV9 to TRBJ2-3; no clear D gene. The CDR3 has 14 amino acids. V lost 0 bases, J lost 0 bases, and 5 bases lay in between. CDR1 and CDR2 from the germline V gene are SGDLS and YYNGEE. CDR3 protein: CASSVDGSTDTQYF. CDR3 DNA: TGTGCCAGCAGCGTAGACGGTAGCACAGATACGCAGTATTTT.

V is TRBV5-6 and J is TRBJ2-7, with a weak D call TRBD1 (5 bases). This CDR3 contains 12 residues. Germline V gene lookup returns CDR1 SGHDT and CDR2 YYEEEE. The V end lost 4 bases, the J end lost 2 bases, and 7 bases lay between the germline ends. In DNA form, the CDR3 reads TGTGCCAGCAGCGCAGGGACCTACGAGCAGTACTTC. Translated, it gives CASSAGTYEQYF.

This sequence joins TRBV4-2 and TRBJ1-2, with 8 bases lining up with TRBD1. Germline CDR1 reads LGHNA; CDR2 reads YNFKEQ. J lost 0 bases, V lost 0 bases, and 9 bases had no gene match. The CDR3 is made up of 18 amino acids. CDR3 in DNA: TGTGCCAGCAGCCAAGATCTCGGGACAGGCCCAGCTAACTATGGCTACACCTTC. It is translated as CASSQDLGTGPANYGYTF.

This clone was picked up one time. The chain links TRBV18 to TRBJ2-1; D is perhaps TRBD2 (6 bases). V shed 4 bases and J shed 10 bases, with 14 bases lying between them. The CDR3 totals 13 residues. The germline gives CDR1 KGHSH, CDR2 LQKENI. The CDR3 coding sequence is TGTGCCAGCTCACTACGGGAGTTGTGGGAGCAGTTCTTC. Translating it yields CASSLRELWEQFF.

V usage is TRBV18 and J usage is TRBJ2-1; 10 bases fit TRBD2. Losses at the gene ends were 4 bases for V and 4 bases for J; bases not matched to a gene: 10. The CDR3 is made up of 17 amino acids. From germline, CDR1 is KGHSH and CDR2 LQKENI. Here the CDR3 DNA reads TGTGCCAGCTCACTGCCCCGAGGGACTAGCGCATACAATGAGCAGTTCTTC. Amino acids: CASSLPRGTSAYNEQFF.

This chain connects TRBV2 to TRBJ1-1, with 7 bases fitting TRBD1. The ends lost 6 bases at V and 11 bases at J; junction bases unmatched: 9. Germline lookup yields CDR1 SNHLY and CDR2 FYNNEI. The CDR3 contains 12 residues. The CDR3 loop is CASSQQGIEAFF. CDR3 bases: TGTGCCAGCAGCCAACAGGGGATTGAGGCTTTCTTT.

The genes are TRBV18 and TRBJ2-3, with 7 bases aligning to TRBD2. Germline trimming cut 3 bases from V and 6 bases from J; bases unmatched to any gene: 6. The CDR3 consists of 14 residues. CDR1 and CDR2 (germline): KGHSH, LQKENI. The CDR3 protein is CASSPMTSPDTQYF. CDR3 coding DNA: TGTGCCAGCTCACCTATGACTAGCCCGGATACGCAGTATTTT.

The V call is TRBV7-9, the J call TRBJ1-4; TRBD1 aligns across 12 bases. J gave up 13 bases and V 4 bases, and 7 bases lay outside the gene matches. CDR1 and CDR2 (germline): SEHNR, FQNEAQ (reference sequence). This CDR3 is built from 14 residues. The CDR3 DNA is TGTGCCAGCAGCTGGGGACAGGGGGCCACCGGACTGTTTTTT. Protein sequence: CASSWGQGATGLFF. Drawing the rest from reference TRBV7-9 and TRBJ1-4, the complete variable domain is DTGVSQNPRHKITKRGQNVTFRCDPISEHNRLYWYRQTLGQGPEFLTYFQNEAQLEKSRLLSDRFSAERPKGSFSTLEIQRTEQGDSAMYLCASSWGQGATGLFFGSGTQLSVL.

J is TRBJ2-7 and V is TRBV7-6; weak D call: TRBD1 (6 bases). The V and J ends lost 5 bases and 5 bases respectively, with 19 bases between them. The CDR3 covers 15 residues. The V gene's germline CDR1 is SGHVS and CDR2 FNYEAQ. The CDR3: CASSQQGVGADEQYF. CDR3 in DNA: TGTGCCAGCAGCCAACAGGGTGTCGGGGCCGACGAGCAGTACTTC.